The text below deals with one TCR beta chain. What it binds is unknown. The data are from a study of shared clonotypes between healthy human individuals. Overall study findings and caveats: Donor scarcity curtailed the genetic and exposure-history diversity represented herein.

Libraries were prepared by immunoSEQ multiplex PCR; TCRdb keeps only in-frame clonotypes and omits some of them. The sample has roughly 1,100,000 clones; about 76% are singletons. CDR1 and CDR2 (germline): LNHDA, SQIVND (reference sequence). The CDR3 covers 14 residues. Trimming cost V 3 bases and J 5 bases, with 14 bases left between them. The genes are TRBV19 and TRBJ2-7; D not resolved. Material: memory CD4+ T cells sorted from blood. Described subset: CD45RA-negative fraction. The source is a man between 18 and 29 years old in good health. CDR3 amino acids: CASSIDHLRNEQYF. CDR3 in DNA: TGTGCCAGTAGTATTGACCATCTGAGAAACGAGCAGTACTTC.